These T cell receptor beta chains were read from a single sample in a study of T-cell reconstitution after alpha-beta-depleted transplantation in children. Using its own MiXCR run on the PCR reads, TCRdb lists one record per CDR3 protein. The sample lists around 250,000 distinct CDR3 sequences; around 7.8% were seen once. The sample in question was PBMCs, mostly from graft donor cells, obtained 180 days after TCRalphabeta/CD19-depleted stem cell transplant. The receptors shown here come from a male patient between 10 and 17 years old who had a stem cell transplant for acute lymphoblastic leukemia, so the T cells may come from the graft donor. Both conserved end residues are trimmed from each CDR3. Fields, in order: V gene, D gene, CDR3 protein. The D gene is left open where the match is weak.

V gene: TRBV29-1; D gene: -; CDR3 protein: SVEGRGRYNEQF
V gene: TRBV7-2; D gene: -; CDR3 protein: ASSPPPDTQY
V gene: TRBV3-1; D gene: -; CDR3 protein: ASSPSRVLQETQY
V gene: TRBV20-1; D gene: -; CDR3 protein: SAIHYSSYNEQF
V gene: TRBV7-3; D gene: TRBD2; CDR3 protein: ASSRGLGLTDTQY
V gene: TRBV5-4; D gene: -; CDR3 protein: ASSLVGNYNEQF
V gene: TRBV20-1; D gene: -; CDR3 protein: SANSGESSYNEQF
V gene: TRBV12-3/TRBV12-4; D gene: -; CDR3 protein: ASSLGRPGELF
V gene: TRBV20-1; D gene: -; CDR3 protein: SAIRDNWEKLF
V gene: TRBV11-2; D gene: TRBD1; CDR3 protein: ASSSGQGAIGELF
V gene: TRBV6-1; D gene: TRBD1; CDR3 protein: ASSDGQGANGYT
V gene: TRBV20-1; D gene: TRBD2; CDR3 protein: SASSGRAAGELF
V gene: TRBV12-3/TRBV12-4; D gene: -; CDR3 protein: ASSFVGYGYT
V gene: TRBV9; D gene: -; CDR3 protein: ASSVEGYANQPQH
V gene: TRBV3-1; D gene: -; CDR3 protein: ASSPYSLSSGDEQY
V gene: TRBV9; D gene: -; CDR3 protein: ASSVANDPYEQY
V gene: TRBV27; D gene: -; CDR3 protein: ASSLQGPNQPQH
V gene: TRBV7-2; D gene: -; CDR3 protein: ASSFRHRMDQGDGYT
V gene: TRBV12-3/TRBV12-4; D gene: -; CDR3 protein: ASSLGPITDTQY
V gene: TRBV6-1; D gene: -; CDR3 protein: ASSVLTAGEAF
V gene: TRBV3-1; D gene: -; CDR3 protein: ASSQGFPSNEKLF
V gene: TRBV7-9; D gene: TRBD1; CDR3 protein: ASGRQGRDTGELF